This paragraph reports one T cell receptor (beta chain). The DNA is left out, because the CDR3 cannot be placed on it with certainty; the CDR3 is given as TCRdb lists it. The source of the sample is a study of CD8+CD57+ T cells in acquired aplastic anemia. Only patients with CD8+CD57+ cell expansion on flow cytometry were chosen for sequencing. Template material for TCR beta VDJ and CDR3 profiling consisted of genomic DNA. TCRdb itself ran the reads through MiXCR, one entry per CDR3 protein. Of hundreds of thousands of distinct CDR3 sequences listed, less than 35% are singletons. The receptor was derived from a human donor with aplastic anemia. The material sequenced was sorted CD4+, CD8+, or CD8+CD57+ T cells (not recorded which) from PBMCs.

The CDR3 is CASSPRGFGDGYTF. The rearrangement uses TRBV6-1 and TRBJ1-2. A total of 14 residues make up the CDR3, ends included. Germline V gene sequence: CDR1 MNHNS, CDR2 SASEGT.